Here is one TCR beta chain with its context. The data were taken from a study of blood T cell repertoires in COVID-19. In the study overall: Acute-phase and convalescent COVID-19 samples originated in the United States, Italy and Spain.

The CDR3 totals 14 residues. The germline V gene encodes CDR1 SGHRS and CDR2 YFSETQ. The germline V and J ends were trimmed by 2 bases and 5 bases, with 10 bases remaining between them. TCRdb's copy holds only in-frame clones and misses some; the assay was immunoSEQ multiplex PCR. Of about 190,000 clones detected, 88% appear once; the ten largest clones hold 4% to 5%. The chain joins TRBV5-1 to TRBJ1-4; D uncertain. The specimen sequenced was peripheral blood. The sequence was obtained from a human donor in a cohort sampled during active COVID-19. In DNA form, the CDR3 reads TGCGCCAGCAGCTTCGGACGGGGAAATGAAAAACTGTTTTTT. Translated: CASSFGRGNEKLFF.